This T cell receptor beta chain originates from a study of blood T cell repertoires in COVID-19 (dated by TCRdb to the early 2020s). Regarding the research as a whole: The collaborator samples originated in the United States, Italy and Spain and spanned the acute and convalescent phases of COVID-19. The material from the prospective study consisted of cDNA or gDNA derived from T cells, B-cell-depleted T cells, or PBMCs. The dataset comprised deeply sampled blood TCRbeta repertoires from subjects exposed to, actively infected with, or recovered from COVID-19. A freely available public database, intended as a resource for researchers studying the immune response to SARS-CoV-2, is where the repertoires were released. The samples were drawn from two sources: the first 160 participants of the ongoing ImmuneRACE study, and 1,254 subjects contributed by 6 global collaborators. The sample metadata nearly always contained a de-identified subject ID, COVID-19 status, age in years and sex. Where available, HLA class I and class II types were obtained from metadata supplied by the sample provider rather than from assay-based typing. The research as a whole found: Clinical and demographic metadata were provided uncurated, with the amount varying by source and participant.

For this clone: The target of this receptor is not known. It has no much larger one-base neighbor in the sample; base qualities were not kept.

The immunoSEQ Assay, a bias-controlled multiplex PCR, was used to amplify TCRbeta CDR3 regions from genomic DNA. The published analysis was carried out like this. Nucleated cell counts per sample were estimated from amplification of reference gene primers within the assay. To quantify the absolute abundance of each unique TCRbeta CDR3 rearrangement, sequence reads were collapsed and filtered. Productive Simpson clonality was computed per sample as the square root of Simpson's diversity index over productive rearrangements. The immuneACCESS repertoire file appears here via TCRdb, limited to in-frame rearrangements. These files lack a portion of the clones; in checked studies, under half of the deficit traces to unresolved V genes, and the cause of the others is not known. V, J and clone size were drawn from that table, and D and trimming were deduced from the DNA. The sample data list fewer than 100,000 clones, and about 90% of these were observed just once. The leading ten clones occupy 4% to 5.5% of the sample.

Including cysteine and phenylalanine, the CDR3 has 14 amino acids. Of all the DNA, just the CDR3 is kept, 42 bases in frame from base 1. V is cut back by 6 bases and J by 8 bases, with 8 bases in the junction unmatched. According to the germline V gene, CDR1 reads MNHEY and CDR2 reads SVGAGI. Collaborating institutions collected whole blood in K2EDTA tubes following their own protocols. For TCRbeta analysis, collaborators shipped samples as frozen whole blood, isolated PBMCs, or DNA extracted from either of those sample types. This clonotype originated in a man between 65 and 80 years old with acute or convalescent COVID-19. This chain is built from TRBV6-5 and TRBJ1-4, and 8 bases in between align with TRBD1. The source material was peripheral blood. Read as DNA, the sequence is TGTGCCAGCAGCACACAGGGGGAGGACGAAAAACTGTTTTTT. This translates into CASSTQGEDEKLFF.